This T cell receptor (beta chain) appears in the sequencing data of a study of radiotherapy plus CTLA-4 blockade in lung cancer. Findings of the study overall: Once radiotherapy plus ipilimumab had been given, TCR clones derived from tumor expanded in blood.

Here immunoSEQ multiplex PCR was the method, and the copy in TCRdb shows in-frame clones only, minus some. The data hold nearly 110,000 clones, with over 75% observed a single time. J was trimmed by 9 bases and V by 4 bases; bases with no gene match: 6. The length of the CDR3 is 13 residues. Germline loops: CDR1 MNHNS, CDR2 SASEGT. Details on this clone: Its target is not known.

The source was peripheral blood, collected from a patient treated with radiotherapy plus ipilimumab. This receptor was identified in a human donor with non-small cell lung cancer that progressed on radiotherapy plus ipilimumab. Some clones in this sample may be carry-over from other donors' samples. The rearrangement joins TRBV6-1 to TRBJ2-3; 8 bases are shared with TRBD2. The CDR3 sequence is CASSGGGFRTQYF. CDR3 nucleotide sequence: TGTGCCAGCAGTGGCGGGGGGTTTCGCACGCAGTATTTT.